This TCR beta chain was captured by sequencing in a study of breast tumors, draining lymph nodes, adjacent tissues. J gave up 9 bases and V 4 bases, and 7 bases lay outside the gene matches. The germline V gene encodes CDR1 LGHNA and CDR2 YNFKEQ. The CDR3 loop spans 15 amino acids. TCRdb analysed the multiplex PCR reads with MiXCR anew, one entry per CDR3 protein. This table holds fewer than 15,000 distinct CDR3 sequences, roughly 62% found once. The chain combines TRBV4-2 with TRBJ2-1; 12 positions agree with TRBD1. The sequenced sample consisted of tumor-adjacent breast tissue. The sequence derives from a female donor with breast cancer. Some clones in this sample may be carry-over from other donors' samples. CDR3 in DNA: TGTGCCAGCAGCCCGGGACAGGGGGCCATCGGTGAGCAGTTCTTC. As protein: CASSPGQGAIGEQFF.